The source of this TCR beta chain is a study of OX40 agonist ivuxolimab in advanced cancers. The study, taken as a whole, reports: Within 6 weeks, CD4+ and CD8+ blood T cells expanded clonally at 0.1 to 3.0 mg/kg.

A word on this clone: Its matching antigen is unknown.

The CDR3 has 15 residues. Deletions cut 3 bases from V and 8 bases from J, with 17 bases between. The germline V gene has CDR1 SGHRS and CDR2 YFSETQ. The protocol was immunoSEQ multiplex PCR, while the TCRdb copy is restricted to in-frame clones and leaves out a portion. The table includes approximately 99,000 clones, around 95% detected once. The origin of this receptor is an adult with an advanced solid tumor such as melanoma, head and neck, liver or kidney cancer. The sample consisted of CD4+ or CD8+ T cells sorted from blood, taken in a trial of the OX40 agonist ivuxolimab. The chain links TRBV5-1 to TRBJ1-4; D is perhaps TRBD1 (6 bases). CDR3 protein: CASSSGHFSVEKLFF. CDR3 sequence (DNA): TGCGCCAGCAGCTCGGGACATTTTTCGGTGGAAAAACTGTTTTTT.